The source of this TCR beta chain is a study of blood T cell repertoires in COVID-19. Study-level background: Acute and convalescent COVID-19 specimens originated in the United States, Italy and Spain.

Per the original data handling: The assay estimated nucleated cells by amplifying reference gene primers. The assay was immunoSEQ multiplex PCR, and TCRdb's table has in-frame clones only and misses some. V, J and clone size reflect that table, while D and trimming were determined from the DNA. This table holds around 260,000 clones, approximately 85% found once. The CDR3 contains 14 residues. The germline V gene has CDR1 MNHEY and CDR2 SMNVEV (reference sequence). V was pared by 5 bases and J by 0 bases, with 8 bases between. The sequence was obtained from a human donor with COVID-19, enrolled during active disease. The donor label of this sample is uncertain. Sequencing was done on a sample of peripheral blood. J is TRBJ1-3 and V is TRBV27; D is possibly TRBD1 (6 bases). The CDR3 protein is CASSGGASGNTIYF. The CDR3 nucleotides read TGTGCCAGCAGTGGGGGGGCCTCTGGAAACACCATATATTTT.